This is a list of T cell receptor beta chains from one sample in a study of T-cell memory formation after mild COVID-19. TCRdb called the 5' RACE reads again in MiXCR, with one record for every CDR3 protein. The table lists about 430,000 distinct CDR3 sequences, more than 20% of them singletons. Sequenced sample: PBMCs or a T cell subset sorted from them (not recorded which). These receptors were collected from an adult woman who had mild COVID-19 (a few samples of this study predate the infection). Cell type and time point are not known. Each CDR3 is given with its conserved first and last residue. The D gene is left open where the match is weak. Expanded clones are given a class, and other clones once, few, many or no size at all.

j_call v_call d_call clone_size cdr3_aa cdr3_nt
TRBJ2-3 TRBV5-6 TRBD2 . CASSFPAGGPDTQYF TGTGCCAGCAGCTTCCCAGCGGGGGGCCCGGATACGCAGTATTTT
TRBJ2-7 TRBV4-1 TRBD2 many CASSRLAGDYEQYF TGCGCCAGCAGCAGACTAGCGGGGGATTACGAGCAGTACTTC
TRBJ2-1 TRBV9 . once CASSVGGRGVDEQFF TGTGCCAGCAGCGTAGGAGGCAGGGGTGTCGATGAGCAGTTCTTC
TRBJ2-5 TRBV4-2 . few CASSQTTGPPDPQYF TGTGCCAGCAGCCAGACGACGGGCCCCCCAGATCCCCAGTACTTC
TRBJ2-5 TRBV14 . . CASSQGTAEDTQYF TGTGCCAGCAGCCAAGGGACTGCCGAGGATACCCAGTACTTC
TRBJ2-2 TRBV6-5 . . CASSYSTPANEELFF TGTGCCAGCAGTTACTCGACTCCCGCTAACGAGGAGCTGTTTTTT
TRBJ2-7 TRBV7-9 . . CASSRTDYEQYF TGTGCCAGCAGCCGGACGGACTACGAGCAGTACTTC
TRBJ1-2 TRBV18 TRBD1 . CASSPGQGAPAEYGYTF TGTGCCAGCTCACCGGGACAGGGGGCGCCGGCGGAATATGGCTACACCTTC
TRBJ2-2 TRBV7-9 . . CASRHTEGTPTNTGELFF TGTGCCAGCAGACACACCGAGGGGACGCCTACGAACACCGGGGAGCTGTTTTTT
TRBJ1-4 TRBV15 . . CATSRDWLAGRGKLFF TGTGCCACCAGCAGAGATTGGCTCGCCGGGAGGGGAAAACTGTTTTTT
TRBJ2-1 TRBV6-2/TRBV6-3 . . CASMTRLGNEQFF TGTGCCAGCATGACTAGATTGGGCAATGAGCAGTTCTTC
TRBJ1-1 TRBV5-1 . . CASSMTSQNTEAFF TGCGCCAGCAGCATGACCAGCCAGAACACTGAAGCTTTCTTT
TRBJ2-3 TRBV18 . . CASSPPDSRLARTDTQYF TGTGCCAGCTCTCCTCCCGATAGTAGGCTAGCTCGCACAGATACGCAGTATTTT
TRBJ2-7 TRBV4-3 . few CASSQDRVTGEQYF TGCGCCAGCAGCCAAGATCGGGTAACGGGAGAGCAGTACTTC
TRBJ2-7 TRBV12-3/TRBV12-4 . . CASGYAGGYEQYF TGTGCCAGCGGGTACGCCGGAGGCTACGAGCAGTACTTC
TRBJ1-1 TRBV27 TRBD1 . CASSFWQGGMNTEAFF TGTGCCAGCAGTTTTTGGCAGGGGGGGATGAACACTGAAGCTTTCTTT
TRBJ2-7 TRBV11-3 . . CASSLAGSNYEQYF TGTGCCAGCAGCCTGGCAGGGAGCAATTACGAGCAGTACTTC
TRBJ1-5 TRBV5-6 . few CASSRYSNQPQHF TGTGCCAGCAGTCGTTATAGCAATCAGCCCCAGCATTTT
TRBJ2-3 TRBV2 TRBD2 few CASRALGTSGRTQYF TGTGCCAGCAGAGCCTTAGGGACTAGCGGGAGGACGCAGTATTTT
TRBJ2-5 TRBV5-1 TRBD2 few CASSTGGADQETQYF TGCGCCAGCAGCACCGGGGGGGCTGATCAAGAGACCCAGTACTTC
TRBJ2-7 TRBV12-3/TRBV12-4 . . CASSSAREKGYEQYF TGTGCCAGCAGTTCAGCGAGGGAGAAGGGCTACGAGCAGTACTTC
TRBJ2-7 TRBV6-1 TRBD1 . CASAAGTGGSYEQYF TGTGCCAGCGCCGCGGGGACAGGGGGATCCTACGAGCAGTACTTC